This T cell receptor beta chain was obtained from a study of blood T cell repertoires in COVID-19. In the study overall: The samples span acute and convalescent COVID-19 from the United States, Italy and Spain. From T cells, B-cell-depleted T cells, or PBMCs came the material, which was cDNA or gDNA.

In the original workflow: Reference gene primer amplification yielded estimated nucleated cell counts. Clones were read by immunoSEQ multiplex PCR, and TCRdb kept only the in-frame ones, dropping some. V and J calls and clone size are as listed in that table; D and trimming were resolved from the DNA. Among 90,000 to 120,000 clones listed, approximately 90% were seen once. V lost 1 base and J 6 bases, leaving 15 bases between the germline ends. The germline V gene encodes CDR1 KGHSH and CDR2 LQKENI. The CDR3 has 16 residues. The specimen sequenced was peripheral blood. The chain links TRBV18 to TRBJ1-4; D possibly corresponds to TRBD1 (5 bases). The receptor's source is a middle-aged man with active or convalescent COVID-19. The CDR3 region is CASSPLGPGWDEKLFF. In DNA, the CDR3 is TGTGCCAGCTCACCACTAGGTCCAGGGTGGGATGAAAAACTGTTTTTT.